This TCR beta chain was retrieved from a study of T cells in Graves' hyperthyroidism and ophthalmopathy (dated by TCRdb to between 2018 and 2021). For context, the study as a whole: Peripheral blood samples were taken at the time of initial diagnosis, prior to any treatment. A discovery cohort of roughly 100 patients, about 43 with Graves' ophthalmopathy and more than 55 with stable Graves' hyperthyroidism, was used to find distinguishing TCR V-J signatures. Whether ophthalmopathy could be predicted prospectively was tested in an independent validation cohort made up of 18 to 20 hyperthyroidism patients plus 17 patients who later progressed to ophthalmopathy. The 75 to 100 discovery patients were divided at random into training and test sets in a 7:3 ratio. In six Graves' hyperthyroidism patients, the study also compared T-cell repertoires from thyroid tissue with T-cell repertoires from blood. After sampling, hyperthyroidism patients received methimazole starting at 30 mg daily, and ophthalmopathy patients received high-dose intravenous methylprednisolone. TCR Vbeta CDR3 sequencing of approximately 140 peripheral blood samples (about 45 ophthalmopathy, 75 to 80 hyperthyroidism and about 17 progressor patients) is reported in the paper. General findings and caveats noted by the study authors: In validation, the model predicted progression to ophthalmopathy a median of about 6.8 months before onset, with about 67% sensitivity and roughly 79% specificity. A model built on a 13 V-J signature distinguished ophthalmopathy from stable hyperthyroidism, reaching 87.88% sensitivity and about 81% specificity in cross-validation and 80%/75% in testing. Most expanded thyroid clonotypes (frequency above 0.001) were also found in blood, which suggests that blood repertoires may mirror thyroid immune responses. No statistical method was used to fix the sample size in advance, and group allocation was not hidden from the investigators.

This clonotype was counted at least ten times. Its antigen is currently not known. It has no much larger one-base neighbor in the sample; base qualities were not kept. A patient counted as having stable Graves' hyperthyroidism if no progression to ophthalmopathy occurred over 18 months of follow-up. Hyperthyroidism patients were aged 18 to 65 years and newly diagnosed, with disease duration of less than 2 months. Patients with uncontrolled infections, other autoimmune diseases, pregnancy or lactation were excluded. Diagnoses were established on the basis of clinical symptoms, serum thyroxine and TRAb, thyroid ultrasound, and orbital computed tomography. Ficoll-Paque density gradient centrifugation was used to isolate PBMCs from around 10 ml of fresh peripheral blood. Trizol reagent was used to extract total RNA, and RNA quality was then checked on an Agilent 2100 Bioanalyzer. CDR1 is given as SGHDT and CDR2 as YYEEEE, both from the germline V gene. The CDR3 numbers 14 residues from cysteine through phenylalanine. Only the CDR3 DNA is retained, 42 bases long and in frame from the first base. The trim is 3 bases for V and 3 bases for J, with a gap of 10 bases between the germline ends.

The TCR beta CDR3 regions were amplified from RNA transcripts. A first-round RT-PCR of the TCR CDR3 used the HTBI primer set with the Qiagen OneStep RT-PCR kit. Libraries were constructed in a second round of multiplex PCR, after which size selection and purification were carried out. The libraries were sequenced on an Illumina HiSeq2000 using paired-end 100 bp reads. The source study handled its data this way. SOAPnuke was used to process the raw data, with reads discarded if the reads contained adapters or uncalled bases, had a mean Phred below 15, or lacked an exact constant-primer or identifier match. High-quality paired reads were merged with COPE v1.2.5, and unique nucleotide sequences were defined as clonotypes. Clonotypes were aligned to IMGT TRBV, TRBD and TRBJ reference segments using MiTCR v1.1. The analysis was restricted to V-J combinations with a frequency above 0.0001, which together covered just over 98% of the repertoires. A TCS score was defined as the ratio between F50 (clonal expansion) and ExV (chaos), using BLOSUM62-based TCRdist between CDR3 peptides within each V-J. Welch's t-statistics and random forest reduced 450 to 600 V-J features to about 12, which were used in a naive Bayes classifier (R e1071). In-frame beta chains were kept once TCRdb had trimmed the public reads at Q25 with fastp and called clones with MiXCR. Every distinct CDR3 protein forms one entry, paired with its most common genes and DNA. The V and J calls follow TCRdb's processing rather than the paper's. In all, the sample holds about 290,000 distinct CDR3 sequences, and around 17% of those were seen once. The ten largest clones take up approximately 33% of the sample.

The chain employs TRBV5-6 and TRBJ1-5; no D segment can be confidently identified. The origin of this receptor is a man between 25 and 39 years old with Graves' hyperthyroidism. The specimen sequenced was blood. The DNA sequence is as follows: TGTGCCAGCAGCTCGGACGGCAACAATCAGCCCCAGCATTTT. This codes for CASSSDGNNQPQHF. Joined to the reference TRBV5-6 and TRBJ1-5 proteins, this CDR3 gives the full variable domain: DAGVTQSPTHLIKTRGQQVTLRCSPKSGHDTVSWYQQALGQGPQFIFQYYEEEERQRGNFPDRFSGHQFPNYSSELNVNALLLGDSALYLCASSSDGNNQPQHFGDGTRLSIL.